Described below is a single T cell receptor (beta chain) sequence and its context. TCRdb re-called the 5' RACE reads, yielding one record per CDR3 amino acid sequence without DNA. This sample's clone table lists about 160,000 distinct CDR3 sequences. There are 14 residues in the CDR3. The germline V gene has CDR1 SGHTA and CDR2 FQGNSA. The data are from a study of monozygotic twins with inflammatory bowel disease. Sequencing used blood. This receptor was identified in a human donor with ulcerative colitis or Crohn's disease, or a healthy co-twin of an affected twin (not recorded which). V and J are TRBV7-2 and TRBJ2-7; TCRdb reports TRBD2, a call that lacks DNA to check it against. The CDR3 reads CASSLRAGPNEQYF.